The next 17 T cell receptor beta chains were all read from a single sample in a study of cytomegalovirus exposure and HLA in healthy donors. Repertoires were generated with immunoSEQ multiplex PCR, while TCRdb's copy carries only in-frame clones and drops some. The table shows 90,000 to 130,000 clones, with approximately 94% occurring only once. Specimen: PBMCs. Receptor source: a woman in her late teens or twenties in good health and CMV-seronegative.

V and J are TRBV7-8 and TRBJ2-7; 7 bases are a match to TRBD2. The CDR3 contains 15 residues. The V segment lost 1 base and the J segment 3 bases; nucleotides outside the gene matches: 6. CDR1 SGHVS and CDR2 FQNEAQ come from the germline V gene. The DNA for the CDR3 is TGTGCCAGCAGCTTAGAGGGACTACCAATCTACGAGCAGTACTTC. Translation: CASSLEGLPIYEQYF. Full variable domain (missing parts from reference TRBV7-8 and TRBJ2-7): GAGVSQSPRYKVAKRGQDVALRCDPISGHVSLFWYQQALGQGPEFLTYFQNEAQLDKSGLPSDRFFAERPEGSVSTLKIQRTQQEDSAVYLCASSLEGLPIYEQYFGPGTRLTVT.

The CDR3 nucleotides read TGTGCCAGCAGGACTTGGAAACAGGGGGCTCAGCCCCAGCATTTT. It specifies CASRTWKQGAQPQHF. The gene calls are TRBV28 and TRBJ1-5; 9 nucleotides align to TRBD1. This CDR3 has 15 amino acids. The germline V gene encodes CDR1 MDHEN and CDR2 SYDVKM. V was clipped by 6 bases and J by 6 bases; unmatched bases: 9.

This sequence joins TRBV7-8 and TRBJ1-1, with 9 positions matching TRBD1. The CDR3 consists of 15 residues. Germline V gives CDR1 SGHVS, CDR2 FQNEAQ. With V trimmed by 1 base and J by 0 bases, 0 bases remained unmatched. The CDR3 region has the DNA TGTGCCAGCAGCTTAGGGGACAGGGTGAACACTGAAGCTTTCTTT. This encodes CASSLGDRVNTEAFF. Drawing the rest from reference TRBV7-8 and TRBJ1-1, the complete variable domain is GAGVSQSPRYKVAKRGQDVALRCDPISGHVSLFWYQQALGQGPEFLTYFQNEAQLDKSGLPSDRFFAERPEGSVSTLKIQRTQQEDSAVYLCASSLGDRVNTEAFFGQGTRLTVV.

This chain joins TRBV7-8 and TRBJ2-5; 12 bases map to TRBD2. The trim removed 5 bases at V and 1 base at J, leaving 5 bases unmatched. Germline V gives CDR1 SGHVS, CDR2 FQNEAQ. This CDR3 spans 16 amino acids. CDR3 DNA sequence: TGTGCCAGCAGCACCGGACTAGCGGGAATCCAAGAGACCCAGTACTTC. Its protein product is CASSTGLAGIQETQYF.

The chain couples TRBV6-5 to TRBJ1-2; weak D call: TRBD1 (5 bases). V was clipped by 6 bases and J by 3 bases, with 14 bases between them. Germline loops: CDR1 MNHEY, CDR2 SVGAGI. This CDR3 is built from 14 residues. This CDR3 reads CASSPPGLYYGYTF. The CDR3 DNA sequence: TGTGCCAGCAGCCCCCCAGGGCTGTACTATGGCTACACCTTC.

V gene TRBV5-1 combines with J gene TRBJ1-1, with 8 positions matching TRBD1. V dropped 3 bases and J dropped 3; count of bases not matched to a gene: 4. This CDR3 comprises 14 residues. Germline V gene data show CDR1 as SGHRS and CDR2 as YFSETQ. CDR3 in DNA: TGCGCCAGCAGCTCCAGGGGGCGGGACACTGAAGCTTTCTTT. Its protein product is CASSSRGRDTEAFF.

This sequence joins TRBV5-1 and TRBJ2-3; no clear D gene. V lost 2 bases and J 0 bases, leaving 4 bases between the germline ends. CDR1 is SGHRS, CDR2 YFSETQ, per germline. CDR3 size: 13 residues. This CDR3 is CASSFSSTDTQYF. CDR3 DNA: TGCGCCAGCAGCTTCTCTAGCACAGATACGCAGTATTTT.

The chain has TRBV6-5 and TRBJ2-3; D is perhaps TRBD2 (5 bases). The germline CDR1 and CDR2 sequences are MNHEY and SVGAGI. V was shortened by 5 bases and J by 9 bases, with 15 bases between the two germline ends. This CDR3 region has 13 residues. The CDR3 sequence: CASSKGDAWTQYF. DNA of the CDR3: TGTGCCAGCAGTAAGGGAGATGCTTGGACGCAGTATTTT.

The rearrangement uses TRBV18 and TRBJ2-7; 9 bases line up with TRBD1. The V segment lost 6 bases and the J segment 1 base; nucleotides outside the gene matches: 7. This CDR3 is 15 amino acids long. The germline V gene has CDR1 KGHSH and CDR2 LQKENI. The CDR3 nucleotides are TGTGCCAGCTCCCCGACAGGGGGTGGATCCTACGAGCAGTACTTC. Translation: CASSPTGGGSYEQYF.

This chain connects TRBV10-2 to TRBJ2-1, with D perhaps matching TRBD2 (6 bases). Trimming removed 3 bases from V and 7 bases from J, with 7 bases in between. Germline CDR1 and CDR2: WSHSY and SAAADI. The CDR3 runs to 12 residues. For the CDR3, the DNA is TGCGCCAGCAGTGACGGAGGGAATGAGCAGTTCTTC. Its translation is CASSDGGNEQFF.

The rearrangement links TRBV27 to TRBJ2-1; 10 bases are shared with TRBD2. Germline CDR1 MNHEY, CDR2 SMNVEV (reference sequence). The V segment lost 6 bases and the J segment 1 base; nucleotides outside the gene matches: 3. CDR3 size: 15 residues. In DNA form, the CDR3 reads TGTGCCAGCAGCCTAGCGGGGGTTTCCTACAATGAGCAGTTCTTC. Translating it yields CASSLAGVSYNEQFF.

This chain links TRBV5-1 with TRBJ2-3; D is uncertain. Trimming removed 0 bases at V and 1 base at J, with 12 bases between. Germline loops: CDR1 SGHRS, CDR2 YFSETQ. The CDR3 extends over 16 amino acids. DNA of the CDR3: TGCGCCAGCAGCTTGGGGGCCACTTGGGGCACAGATACGCAGTATTTT. Translation gives CASSLGATWGTDTQYF.

CDR3 bases: TGCGCCAGCAGCCGGGGCTGGAGCGGGGGGACCGTCAATGAGCAGTTCTTC. The encoded protein is CASSRGWSGGTVNEQFF. The chain recombines TRBV4-1 with TRBJ2-1; 9 bases are shared with TRBD2. The V and J ends lost 4 bases and 6 bases, in that order; junction bases with no gene match: 13. Germline values: CDR1 MGHRA, CDR2 YSYEKL. The CDR3 contains 17 residues.

The genes are TRBV28 and TRBJ1-2, with D possibly TRBD1 on 6 matching bases. This CDR3 contains 11 residues. Germline CDR1 MDHEN, CDR2 SYDVKM. Trimming took off 6 bases at V and 7 bases at J, with 9 bases between the two ends. The CDR3 coding sequence is TGTGCCAGCAGCCTCAGGGGTGGCTACACCTTC. Its protein product is CASSLRGGYTF.

The chain couples TRBV5-1 to TRBJ2-3; 10 nucleotides line up with TRBD2. The germline V gene encodes CDR1 SGHRS and CDR2 YFSETQ. This CDR3 contains 15 residues. V lost 4 bases to trimming and J lost 2 bases; unmatched junction nucleotides: 4. The CDR3 protein is CASSVLAGFTDTQYF. In nucleotides, the CDR3 is TGCGCCAGCAGCGTACTAGCGGGGTTCACAGATACGCAGTATTTT.

CDR3 in amino acids: CATRWGSGAKGYTF. The CDR3 DNA sequence: TGTGCCACTCGCTGGGGTTCAGGGGCTAAGGGCTACACCTTC. This sequence joins TRBV28 and TRBJ1-2; TRBD1 is a possible D gene (6 bases). The ends were cut back, 10 bases at V and 8 bases at J, with 23 bases in the middle. This CDR3 region has 14 residues. Germline assignment: CDR1 MDHEN and CDR2 SYDVKM.

As concerns this clone: The same CDR3 is also encoded by other DNA sequences in this sample. In DNA form, the CDR3 reads TGTGCCAGTAGAGACAGGGGCAATCAGCCCCAGCATTTT. Protein: CASRDRGNQPQHF. The J gene is TRBJ1-5, the V gene TRBV19, with 7 bases fitting TRBD1. This CDR3 comprises 13 residues. V dropped 6 bases and J dropped 2; count of bases not matched to a gene: 1. Germline CDR1 is LNHDA and CDR2 is SQIVND (reference sequence).